This TCR beta chain was obtained from a study of neurological immune-mediated disorders. At the level of the study: Relapsing-remitting forms accounted for about 90% of the roughly 35 multiple sclerosis patients and secondary progressive forms for 3. General study points: Sharing of CDR3 amino acid sequences among expanded clones across subjects was absent, suggesting private repertoires in all groups. Phylogenetic grouping put 18 of 34 multiple sclerosis patients' repertoires into one related-CDR3 cluster, a possible signature.

This clonotype has a count of ten or more. The antigen is not known. As for the cDNA, it was generated by 5'RACE with 10-nucleotide random UMIs. One entry per CDR3 protein results from TCRdb running MiXCR on the 5' RACE reads. The sample has more than 75,000 distinct CDR3 sequences, under 4.5% seen once. CDR3 length equals 15 residues. Germline V gives CDR1 SGHTA, CDR2 FQGTGA. Trimming shortened V by 5 bases and J by 9 bases, and 22 bases separated the two germline ends. Sequencing used PBMCs. The receptor was isolated from a woman between 45 and 60 years old with multiple sclerosis. The rearrangement joins TRBV7-3 to TRBJ1-1, with D possibly matching TRBD1 (5 bases). The CDR3 nucleotides are TGTGCCAGCAGCGCGCAAGGATCGGGGCAGACCAAAGCTTTCTTT. Amino acid sequence: CASSAQGSGQTKAFF.